What follows is one TCR beta chain and its context. The sample comes from a study of blood T cell repertoires in COVID-19. The table came from immunoSEQ multiplex PCR; TCRdb's copy has only in-frame clones and leaves some out. The table records more than 200,000 clones, approximately 83% of them present only once. The junction had 13 bases not matched to a gene; V was cut back by 8 bases and J by 6 bases. The CDR3 runs 14 residues. Germline V gene data show CDR1 as SGHVS and CDR2 as FQNEAQ. This receptor was identified in a woman aged 40 to 50 with active or convalescent COVID-19. The sequencing input was peripheral blood. J is TRBJ2-7 and V is TRBV7-8; 7 bases are shared with TRBD1. CDR3: CASGSRGQRGEQYF. The CDR3 DNA follows: TGTGCCAGCGGGAGTAGGGGACAGAGGGGCGAGCAGTACTTC.